This T cell receptor (beta chain) was observed in a study of blood T cell repertoires in COVID-19. V gave up 5 bases and J gave up 4 bases, with 14 bases separating them. From germline, CDR1 is PRHDT and CDR2 FYEKMQ (reference sequence). The CDR3 is made up of 14 amino acids. Clones were read by immunoSEQ multiplex PCR, and TCRdb kept only the in-frame ones, dropping some. The sample lists about 400,000 clones; around 92% were seen once. The chain recombines TRBV13 with TRBJ1-2; TRBD1 might be the D (5 bases). Material for sequencing was peripheral blood. The receptor was derived from a man aged 35 to 55 with acute or convalescent COVID-19. CDR3 nucleotides: TGTGCCAGCAGCCCCCGACAGAGGAGCTATGGCTACACCTTC. Amino acids: CASSPRQRSYGYTF.